The T cell receptor beta chain under discussion was sequenced for a study of blood T cells in healthy people across ages. Regarding the study as a whole: Unknown CMV status may confound age-related changes in expanded clones. Naive CD4+ cells and diversity were both higher in long-lived donors than in aged donors.

This clonotype has only a few counts. Its antigen is undetermined. The germline V gene encodes CDR1 DFQATT and CDR2 SNEGSKA (reference sequence). Trimming took off 6 bases at V and 2 bases at J, with 16 bases between the two ends. The CDR3 has 15 residues. Aged roughly 6 to 100, donors were systemically healthy Caucasians from Russia. Each sample provided at least 5.5 micrograms of extracted total RNA. Using a J-beta primer mix together with a sample-barcoded 5' primer, a second PCR was run for roughly 6 to 11 cycles. TCRdb analysed the 5' RACE reads with MiXCR anew, one entry per CDR3 protein. The sample carries roughly 1.5 million distinct CDR3 sequences, roughly 43% recorded once.

The chain links TRBV20-1 to TRBJ2-2; D could derive from TRBD1 or TRBD2 (5 bases each). The sequenced sample consisted of blood. The sequence was collected from a woman between 18 and 29 years old in good health. This CDR3 reads CSAPRAGTNTGELFF. The CDR3 DNA sequence: TGCAGTGCACCAAGAGCCGGGACCAACACCGGGGAGCTGTTTTTT.